This T cell receptor (beta chain) comes out of a study of identical twins. Study-wide points: The authors drew conclusions from cross-sectional statistical analysis rather than following the same donors.

This clonotype was found many times. Antigen: not known. Only healthy Caucasians were enrolled as donors. TCRdb re-analysed the 5' RACE reads in MiXCR, keeping a single row per CDR3 protein. This table holds more than 650,000 distinct CDR3 sequences, around 5.7% found once. The sample was naive T cells sorted from blood. This sequence was found in a man between 18 and 29 years old in good health.

The CDR3 DNA is TGTGCCAGCAGTTCCCTTTCGCTAGCGGGAGGGCCAGATACGCAGTATTTT. Its protein product is CASSSLSLAGGPDTQYF. This rearrangement joins TRBV28 to TRBJ2-3, with TRBD2 matching over 12 bases. This CDR3 is 17 amino acids long. The V and J ends lost 4 bases and 4 bases, in that order; junction bases with no gene match: 9. Germline lookup yields CDR1 MDHEN and CDR2 SYDVKM.